This TCR beta chain was found in a study of T-cell memory formation after mild COVID-19. This CDR3 contains 15 residues. The J segment lost 1 base and the V segment lost 6 bases, leaving 6 bases of the junction unmatched. TCRdb processed the 5' RACE reads anew with MiXCR; each CDR3 protein has one entry. The sample consists of roughly 480,000 distinct CDR3 sequences, nearly 25% of them appearing once. The source is an adult woman who had mild COVID-19 (a few samples of this study predate the infection). Cell type and time point are not known. The gene calls are TRBV12-3 or TRBV12-4 and TRBJ2-7, with 10 bases matching TRBD1. The sequenced sample was PBMCs or a T cell subset sorted from them (not recorded which). CDR3 protein: CASRLGQGSSYEQYF. In nucleotides, the CDR3 is TGTGCCAGCAGGCTGGGACAGGGGTCGTCCTACGAGCAGTACTTC.